The 32 T cell receptor beta chains below come from one sample, sequenced in a study of blood T cells in healthy people across ages. A second PCR, run for about 6 to 11 cycles, used a sample-barcoded 5' primer plus a J-beta primer mix. TCRdb independently ran MiXCR on the 5' RACE reads; one entry per CDR3 protein. The sample yields 1 million to 1.2 million distinct CDR3 sequences, around two fifths seen once. Sequencing used blood. Receptors were obtained from a man between 18 and 35 years old in good health.

This clonotype was seen a handful of times. The chain has TRBV6-2 or TRBV6-3 and TRBJ1-6; 7 positions match TRBD1. The germline V gene has CDR1 MNHEY and CDR2 SVGEGT. J lost 0 bases, V lost 1 base, and 12 bases had no gene match. The CDR3 contains 20 residues. Written as DNA, the CDR3 is TGTGCCAGCAGTTACTGGGACAGTTCGACTTCGAGCTCCTATAATTCACCCCTCCACTTT. Encoded protein: CASSYWDSSTSSSYNSPLHF.

The V gene is TRBV20-1, the J gene TRBJ2-2; no definite D call. The CDR3 runs 14 residues. V shed 0 bases and J shed 8 bases, with 13 bases lying between them. Germline V gene lookup returns CDR1 DFQATT and CDR2 SNEGSKA (reference sequence). The CDR3 protein is CSARDVRAEGELFF. CDR3 coding DNA: TGCAGTGCTAGAGATGTCCGGGCAGAAGGGGAGCTGTTTTTT.

This clonotype has a handful of counts. V usage is TRBV20-1 and J usage is TRBJ1-4; TRBD1 is a possible D gene (5 bases). CDR1 is DFQATT, CDR2 SNEGSKA, per germline (reference sequence). The CDR3 has 13 amino acids. CDR3 coding DNA: TGCACTTTGCCGGGACCGACTAATGAAAAACTGTTTTTT. This encodes CTLPGPTNEKLFF.

The genes are TRBV4-1 and TRBJ1-1; TRBD1 is a possible D gene (6 bases). The length of the CDR3 is 16 residues. Germline values: CDR1 MGHRA, CDR2 YSYEKL. The V gene lost 4 bases and the J gene lost 4 bases, with 19 bases spanning the gap. In nucleotides, the CDR3 is TGCGCCAGCAGCCCGGGACACCCGGGCGGGATCACTGAAGCTTTCTTT. This translates into CASSPGHPGGITEAFF.

This clonotype showed up many times. The V call is TRBV6-6, the J call TRBJ2-5, with 8 bases identical to TRBD2. CDR1 MNHNY and CDR2 SVGAGI come from the germline V gene (reference sequence). The length of the CDR3 is 17 residues. V was clipped by 3 bases and J by 1 base; unmatched bases: 10. The CDR3 reads CASSYLAGGRSQETQYF. The CDR3 DNA is TGTGCCAGCAGTTATCTTGCGGGGGGCCGGTCCCAAGAGACCCAGTACTTC.

The CDR3 DNA reads TGTGCCAGCAGGGACAGGGGGCGCGGCGAGCAGTACTTC. Protein product: CASRDRGRGEQYF. The chain links TRBV27 to TRBJ2-7; 11 positions match TRBD1. The germline V gene has CDR1 MNHEY and CDR2 SMNVEV (reference sequence). There are 13 residues in the CDR3. V lost 6 bases and J lost 6; bases outside the gene matches: 4.

This chain connects TRBV11-2 to TRBJ2-3; weak D call: TRBD2 (5 bases). From germline, CDR1 is SGHAT and CDR2 FQNNGV. Between the trimmed V and J ends, which lost 5 bases and 10 bases, there was a span of 19 bases. The CDR3 has 14 amino acids. CDR3 amino acids: CASSPGNVAAPQYF. The CDR3 region has the DNA TGTGCCAGCAGCCCCGGGAATGTAGCAGCCCCGCAGTATTTT.

This clonotype was seen a few times. The rearrangement joins TRBV7-3 to TRBJ2-1; D is unresolved. Germline V CDR1 and CDR2: SGHTA, FQGTGA. Trimming took off 4 bases at V and 1 base at J, with 14 bases between the two ends. The CDR3 consists of 16 residues. The CDR3: CASSSIRTSSYNEQFF. The CDR3 DNA follows: TGTGCCAGCAGCTCGATCCGGACCTCTTCCTACAATGAGCAGTTCTTC.

This chain uses TRBV30 with TRBJ1-1, with 7 bases that match TRBD1. With 1 base clipped from V and 8 bases from J, the junction kept 10 bases outside the gene matches. Germline lookup yields CDR1 GTSNPN and CDR2 SVGIG (reference sequence). This CDR3 comprises 14 residues. This chain's CDR3 is CAWSAGRQGREAFF. The CDR3 DNA reads as TGTGCCTGGAGTGCGGGACGACAGGGACGGGAAGCTTTCTTT.

This chain links TRBV4-3 with TRBJ1-5, with D possibly TRBD1 on 5 matching bases. The CDR3 sequence is 16 residues long. In germline, CDR1 is LGHNA, CDR2 YSLEER. Trimming removed 0 bases at V and 2 bases at J, with 11 bases between. CDR3 protein: CASSQDMRGGNQPQHF. For the CDR3, the DNA is TGCGCCAGCAGCCAAGATATGAGGGGTGGCAATCAGCCCCAGCATTTT.

The chain employs TRBV7-8 and TRBJ2-2, with TRBD1 identical over 7 bases. CDR1 is SGHVS and CDR2 is FQNEAQ in the germline V gene. V was clipped by 0 bases and J by 4 bases; unmatched bases: 5. CDR3 length equals 16 residues. The DNA of the CDR3 is TGTGCCAGCAGCTTAGCGGGGCCAGGGGGCACCGGGGAGCTGTTTTTT. Its translation: CASSLAGPGGTGELFF.

The chain has TRBV4-2 and TRBJ2-5, with D possibly matching TRBD2 (6 bases). The V gene's germline CDR1 is LGHNA and CDR2 YNFKEQ. The CDR3 sequence is 16 residues long. V dropped 1 base and J dropped 11 bases, with 23 bases sitting between them. Written as DNA, the CDR3 is TGTGCCAGCAGCCAAGTATCGGCGGGGAGACACAATGAGCAGTACTTC. Its translation is CASSQVSAGRHNEQYF.

This rearrangement joins TRBV2 to TRBJ1-1; D might be TRBD1 (5 bases). CDR3 length: 14 amino acids. Deletions cut 1 base from V and 6 bases from J, with 12 bases between. CDR1 is SNHLY and CDR2 is FYNNEI in the germline V gene. The CDR3 sequence: CASSEDLGDSEAFF. CDR3 coding DNA: TGTGCCAGCAGTGAAGATTTGGGGGATTCTGAAGCTTTCTTT.

This chain uses TRBV7-2 with TRBJ1-4, with D unclear. CDR3 size: 18 residues. V shed 1 base and J shed 0 bases, with 15 bases lying between them. CDR1 is SGHTA, CDR2 FQGNSA, per germline. CDR3 region: CASSLDGVRFATNEKLFF. The CDR3 region has the DNA TGTGCCAGCAGCTTAGACGGGGTCAGATTTGCAACTAATGAAAAACTGTTTTTT.

In DNA, the CDR3 is TGTGCCATCGGTGGCCGCATGAACACTGAAGCTTTCTTT. This gives the protein CAIGGRMNTEAFF. The gene calls are TRBV10-3 and TRBJ1-1; the D is unclear. V lost 8 bases, J lost 0 bases, and 10 bases lay in between. The CDR3 totals 13 residues. CDR1 is ENHRY and CDR2 is SYGVKD in the germline V gene.

The chain carries TRBV20-1 and TRBJ1-4; possible D gene TRBD1, 6 bases. V was cut by 1 base and J by 0 bases, with 6 bases left in between. The CDR3 extends over 14 amino acids. The V gene's germline CDR1 is DFQATT and CDR2 SNEGSKA (reference sequence). The CDR3: CSARGQATNEKLFF. The CDR3 bases are TGCAGTGCTAGAGGACAGGCAACTAATGAAAAACTGTTTTTT.

This clonotype was counted only a few times. The genes are TRBV14 and TRBJ1-5, with D uncertain. CDR3 length equals 19 residues. Per the germline V gene, CDR1 is SGHDN and CDR2 is FVKESK. V was shortened by 0 bases and J by 0 bases, with 18 bases between the two germline ends. The CDR3 DNA reads as TGTGCCAGCAGCCAAGAACTCTTACTGGAGGATTATAGCAATCAGCCCCAGCATTTT. Translating gives CASSQELLLEDYSNQPQHF.

The rearrangement uses TRBV12-3 or TRBV12-4 and TRBJ1-4; D ambiguous. V shed 7 bases and J shed 0 bases, with 9 bases lying between them. This CDR3 has 14 residues. The CDR3 region has the DNA TGTGCCAGCACCGGAGATGCAACTAATGAAAAACTGTTTTTT. Translating gives CASTGDATNEKLFF.

This clonotype was counted a few times. V and J are TRBV7-2 and TRBJ1-2, with TRBD1 as a possible D gene (6 bases). Germline values: CDR1 SGHTA, CDR2 FQGNSA. Trimming stripped 5 bases from V and 2 bases from J, with 18 bases between. The CDR3 consists of 16 residues. The CDR3: CASSRQSGQRNYGYTF. The CDR3 DNA is TGTGCCAGCAGCCGTCAATCCGGACAGCGAAACTATGGCTACACCTTC.

V is TRBV20-1 and J is TRBJ2-2; 9 positions agree with TRBD1. This CDR3 is built from 14 residues. From germline, CDR1 is DFQATT and CDR2 SNEGSKA (reference sequence). Unmatched junction bases numbered 7, after V lost 6 bases and J lost 5 bases. CDR3 in DNA: TGCAGTGCGGGACAGGGAAAACTGACCGGGGAGCTGTTTTTT. Its protein is CSAGQGKLTGELFF.

V usage is TRBV6-5 and J usage is TRBJ1-2; D is uncertain. Trimming pared 0 bases from V and 7 bases from J, leaving 6 bases between. Germline-derived CDR1 and CDR2 are MNHEY and SVGAGI. CDR3 length: 12 residues. CDR3 loop: CASSYSQFGYTF. The CDR3 DNA reads TGTGCCAGCAGTTACTCGCAGTTTGGCTACACCTTC.

J is TRBJ1-4 and V is TRBV2, with no clear D. The germline V gene encodes CDR1 SNHLY and CDR2 FYNNEI. The CDR3 extends over 14 amino acids. Between the trimmed V and J ends, which lost 2 bases and 8 bases, there was a span of 12 bases. The CDR3 loop reads CASSERGVGEKLFF. DNA of the CDR3: TGTGCCAGCAGTGAACGGGGTGTCGGCGAAAAACTGTTTTTT. Combining the CDR3 with reference TRBV2 and TRBJ1-4 gives the whole variable domain EPEVTQTPSHQVTQMGQEVILRCVPISNHLYFYWYRQILGQKVEFLVSFYNNEISEKSEIFDDQFSVERPDGSNFTLKIRSTKLEDSAMYFCASSERGVGEKLFFGSGTQLSVL.

V and J are TRBV20-1 and TRBJ1-1; D is perhaps TRBD1 (6 bases). The CDR3 spans 15 residues. From germline, CDR1 is DFQATT and CDR2 SNEGSKA (reference sequence). V lost 6 bases and J 3 bases, leaving 20 bases between the germline ends. The CDR3 loop is CSALWPTGADTEAFF. CDR3 bases: TGCAGTGCCCTATGGCCGACAGGCGCGGACACTGAAGCTTTCTTT.

This clonotype has only a few counts. This chain uses TRBV28 with TRBJ1-3; no definite D call. The V gene's germline CDR1 is MDHEN and CDR2 SYDVKM. Trimming pared 11 bases from V and 0 bases from J, leaving 14 bases between. This CDR3 is built from 14 residues. The CDR3 here is CAANPDLSGNTIYF. CDR3 nucleotides: TGTGCCGCCAACCCCGACCTCTCTGGAAACACCATATATTTT.

This clonotype was found once. This rearrangement joins TRBV6-6 to TRBJ1-2, with 8 bases matching TRBD1. With V trimmed by 0 bases and J by 0 bases, 3 bases remained unmatched. CDR1 is MNHNY, CDR2 SVGAGI, per germline (reference sequence). The CDR3 has 16 residues. The CDR3 nucleotides read TGTGCCAGCAGTTACTCGGGACAGGCAGCTAACTATGGCTACACCTTC. Translating gives CASSYSGQAANYGYTF.

This sequence joins TRBV12-3 or TRBV12-4 and TRBJ2-7; D gene uncertain. The CDR3 is 16 residues long. V was cut by 5 bases and J by 6 bases, with 23 bases left in between. The CDR3 loop is CASSISRRVSGCEQYF. Here the CDR3 DNA reads TGTGCCAGCAGTATATCGAGACGGGTGTCTGGGTGCGAGCAGTACTTC.

Regarding this clonotype: The junction departs from the called germline gene at one end, perhaps through a read error. The genes are TRBV12-3 or TRBV12-4 and TRBJ2-3; 11 bases line up with TRBD2. This CDR3 region has 16 residues. CDR3 nucleotide sequence: TGTGCCAGCAGTGTCCGACTAGCGGGGAGCGCAGATGCGCAGTATTTT. It specifies CASSVRLAGSADAQYF.

This clonotype has ten or more counts. The V and J genes are TRBV20-1 and TRBJ2-3; weak D call: TRBD2 (6 bases). The germline V gene has CDR1 DFQATT and CDR2 SNEGSKA (reference sequence). Trimming shortened V by 0 bases and J by 1 base, and 11 bases separated the two germline ends. CDR3 length: 15 residues. CDR3 protein: CSARDGGSGTDTQYF. CDR3 bases: TGCAGTGCTAGAGATGGAGGGTCGGGCACAGATACGCAGTATTTT.

The chain carries TRBV30 and TRBJ1-4; D is perhaps TRBD1 (5 bases). Germline values: CDR1 GTSNPN, CDR2 SVGIG (reference sequence). The CDR3 has 14 amino acids. V lost 2 bases to trimming and J lost 4 bases, with 11 bases between them. The CDR3 DNA reads TGTGCCTGGAGTATCCGGGGGATTAATGAAAAACTGTTTTTT. It translates to CAWSIRGINEKLFF.

The table lists this clonotype with a few counts. The rearrangement joins TRBV6-2 or TRBV6-3 to TRBJ2-1; 10 nucleotides align to TRBD1. Germline V gene lookup returns CDR1 MNHEY and CDR2 SVGEGT. Trimming took 6 bases from V and 8 from J; bases not matched to a gene: 10. The CDR3 extends over 15 amino acids. The CDR3 reads CASRRPGQGLHEQFF. The DNA of the CDR3 is TGTGCCAGCAGACGGCCGGGACAGGGGTTACATGAGCAGTTCTTC.

This clonotype was recorded only once. CDR3 nucleotide sequence: TGTGCCAGCAGCAATCTTCCGACCTTAATCTCCTACAATGAGCAGTTCTTC. Its translation is CASSNLPTLISYNEQFF. The rearrangement joins TRBV27 to TRBJ2-1; no clear D gene. The CDR3 is 17 amino acids. V lost 6 bases, J lost 0 bases, and 18 bases lay in between. Germline loops: CDR1 MNHEY, CDR2 SMNVEV (reference sequence).

The V gene is TRBV12-5, the J gene TRBJ1-1; D might be TRBD1 (6 bases). Trimming removed 6 bases from V and 5 bases from J, with 13 bases in between. The CDR3 runs to 13 residues. The germline CDR1 and CDR2 sequences are LGHNT and FRNRAP. CDR3 DNA sequence: TGTGCTAGTGGCTTCGTGGGGGCGACTGAAGCTTTCTTT. Residues: CASGFVGATEAFF.